What follows is one T cell receptor (beta chain) and its context. Its antigen is unidentified. These data belong to a study of T cell responses to AZD1222 COVID-19 vaccine. Study at large: Pooling covered second doses at about 4 or about 12 weeks. Study results and limitations: The peak T cell response came first, and repertoires were sampled only after it. Nearly half of spike-specific TCRs reportedly target unmutated variant regions.

Method: immunoSEQ multiplex PCR; TCRdb's copy keeps in-frame clones and lacks some. The data show 150,000 to 200,000 clones, approximately 91% seen once. The CDR3 contains 17 residues. This chain joins TRBV21-1 and TRBJ2-1; TRBD2 was called by the table and not checked on the DNA. TRBV21-1 is a pseudogene. The source material was peripheral blood, sampled on day 0 of AZD1222 vaccination. This TCR was sampled from an adult in good health. CDR3 DNA sequence: TGTGCCAGCAGCCCTCATGGGGAGCGGGAGGGCCAAAATGAGCAGTTCTTC. Its protein product is CASSPHGEREGQNEQFF.